The 10 T cell receptor beta chains in this list originate from one sample, sequenced in a study of early T cells in non-severe SARS-CoV-2 infection. TCRdb independently ran MiXCR on the 5' RACE reads; one entry per CDR3 protein. Of tens of thousands of distinct CDR3 sequences in the sample, around 9.3% are singletons; the top ten hold roughly 15%. Sequenced input: whole blood. The receptors were gathered from an adult who was a healthcare worker with PCR-confirmed SARS-CoV-2 infection or an uninfected control (not recorded which).

This rearrangement joins TRBV7-2 to TRBJ2-3; perhaps TRBD2 as D (6 bases). CDR1 SGHTA and CDR2 FQGNSA come from the germline V gene. This CDR3 spans 16 amino acids. V dropped 1 base and J dropped 1 base, with 12 bases sitting between them. The CDR3 sequence: CASSLVPSARTDTQYF. CDR3 coding DNA: TGTGCCAGCAGCTTAGTTCCTAGCGCCCGCACAGATACGCAGTATTTT. Full variable domain (remainder filled in from reference TRBV7-2 and TRBJ2-3): GAGVSQSPSNKVTEKGKDVELRCDPISGHTALYWYRQSLGQGLEFLIYFQGNSAPDKSGLPSDRFSAERTGGSVSTLTIQRTQQEDSAVYLCASSLVPSARTDTQYFGPGTRLTVL.

This clonotype has more than one count but fewer than ten. J is TRBJ2-1 and V is TRBV11-3; D is perhaps TRBD2 (6 bases). Trimming pared 1 base from V and 7 bases from J, leaving 14 bases between. From germline, CDR1 is SGHNT and CDR2 YENEEA. The CDR3 has 15 amino acids. DNA for the CDR3: TGTGCCAGCAGCTTAGGGGGCGGCGGGGCGAATGAGCAGTTCTTC. This encodes CASSLGGGGANEQFF.

This clonotype was seen ten or more times. The genes are TRBV4-1 and TRBJ2-7; TRBD1 aligns across 7 bases. This CDR3 is built from 18 residues. Germline CDR1 is MGHRA and CDR2 is YSYEKL. The V segment lost 4 bases and the J segment 3 bases; nucleotides outside the gene matches: 18. The CDR3 loop reads CASSPRVRTWDSNYEQYF. The CDR3, as DNA: TGCGCCAGCAGCCCCCGTGTTCGGACGTGGGACAGCAACTACGAGCAGTACTTC.

Ten or more counts support this clonotype. The chain has TRBV27 and TRBJ2-5; D may be TRBD1 or TRBD2 (5 bases each). Germline V gives CDR1 MNHEY, CDR2 SMNVEV (reference sequence). CDR3 length: 18 amino acids. V lost 5 bases to trimming and J lost 2 bases, with 24 bases between them. The DNA of the CDR3 is TGTGCCAGCAGTCCTCCGGGACCAGGCTTGAAATTACAAGAGACCCAGTACTTC. Translated, it gives CASSPPGPGLKLQETQYF.

The gene calls are TRBV20-1 and TRBJ2-4; D is perhaps TRBD2 (5 bases). The germline V gene encodes CDR1 DFQATT and CDR2 SNEGSKA (reference sequence). CDR3 length equals 14 residues. Trimming took off 4 bases at V and 0 bases at J, with 10 bases between the two ends. The DNA of the CDR3 is TGCAGTGCTACGCAAAGCGGAGCCAAAAACATTCAGTACTTC. As protein: CSATQSGAKNIQYF.

The chain employs TRBV11-3 and TRBJ2-1, with TRBD1 matching over 7 bases. The junction had 7 bases not matched to a gene; V was cut back by 5 bases and J by 3 bases. Germline V gene sequence: CDR1 SGHNT, CDR2 YENEEA. The length of the CDR3 is 15 residues. The CDR3 protein is CASSRTGAIYNEQFF. The DNA of the CDR3 is TGTGCCAGCAGCCGTACAGGGGCCATCTACAATGAGCAGTTCTTC.

This clonotype was picked up many times. The rearrangement uses TRBV13 and TRBJ2-3; 10 bases align to TRBD2. The V and J ends lost 1 base and 2 bases, in that order; junction bases with no gene match: 24. From germline, CDR1 is PRHDT and CDR2 FYEKMQ (reference sequence). The CDR3 is 23 residues long. Here the CDR3 reads CASSLEPNHPILAGEDHTDTQYF. In nucleotides, the CDR3 is TGTGCCAGCAGCTTAGAGCCCAATCACCCAATTCTAGCGGGGGAAGACCACACAGATACGCAGTATTTT.

At least ten counts were recorded for this clonotype. The chain is built from TRBV29-1 and TRBJ2-2, with D perhaps being TRBD1 or TRBD2 (5 bases each). The length of the CDR3 is 15 residues. Germline assignment: CDR1 SQVTM and CDR2 ANQGSEA. Trimming cost V 7 bases and J 0 bases, with 15 bases left between them. CDR3 in DNA: TGCAGCGCCCCCGGTCAGGGACCGAACACCGGGGAGCTGTTTTTT. It codes for CSAPGQGPNTGELFF.

This clonotype has a count of ten or more. This rearrangement joins TRBV18 to TRBJ1-2; 9 nucleotides agree with TRBD1. The germline CDR1 and CDR2 sequences are KGHSH and LQKENI. J lost 10 bases, V lost 2 bases, and 8 bases had no gene match. This CDR3 region has 14 residues. The DNA of the CDR3 is TGTGCCAGCTCACCAGCCGGGACAGGGCCCGACTACACCTTC. Its translation is CASSPAGTGPDYTF.

The sample holds a few counts of this clonotype. J is TRBJ1-1 and V is TRBV28; no clear D. Germline CDR1 is MDHEN and CDR2 is SYDVKM. CDR3 length equals 12 residues. Trimming stripped 8 bases from V and 3 bases from J, with 10 bases between. The CDR3 DNA reads TGTGCCAGCGGTACGGACGACACTGAAGCTTTCTTT. Translated, it gives CASGTDDTEAFF.